This T cell receptor beta chain is from a study of T-cell reconstitution after alpha-beta-depleted transplantation in children. Germline assignment: CDR1 SNHLY and CDR2 FYNNEI. The CDR3 has 22 residues. After removal of 4 bases from V and 0 bases from J, the junction contained 20 bases not matched to a gene. As it was prepared, the TCRbeta library received unique molecular identifiers. TCRdb re-analysed the PCR reads in MiXCR, keeping a single row per CDR3 protein. The data contain more than 500,000 distinct CDR3 sequences, about an eighth of them seen just once; the ten biggest clones take up around 15%. Only a few counts were recorded for this clonotype. Antigen: not known. Study-level points and caveats: T-cell counts and diversity were attributed mostly to newly produced T cells one year after transplant. Two months or so post-transplant, alpha-beta T cells reportedly derived from several hundred expanded graft clones. Surviving recipient T cells and intrathymic progenitors accounted for some patients' high TCRbeta diversity at day 60.

This TCR derives from a female patient aged 2-9 years who had a stem cell transplant for aplastic anemia, so the T cells may come from the graft donor. Sequencing used PBMCs, mostly from graft donor cells, obtained 180 days after TCRalphabeta/CD19-depleted stem cell transplant. The chain combines TRBV2 with TRBJ2-7; 14 nucleotides line up with TRBD2. The CDR3 DNA reads as TGTGCCAGCAGTGCCCCGGGACTAGCGGGAGTCCGCCAAGGGACCCCCTCCTACGAGCAGTACTTC. This encodes CASSAPGLAGVRQGTPSYEQYF.